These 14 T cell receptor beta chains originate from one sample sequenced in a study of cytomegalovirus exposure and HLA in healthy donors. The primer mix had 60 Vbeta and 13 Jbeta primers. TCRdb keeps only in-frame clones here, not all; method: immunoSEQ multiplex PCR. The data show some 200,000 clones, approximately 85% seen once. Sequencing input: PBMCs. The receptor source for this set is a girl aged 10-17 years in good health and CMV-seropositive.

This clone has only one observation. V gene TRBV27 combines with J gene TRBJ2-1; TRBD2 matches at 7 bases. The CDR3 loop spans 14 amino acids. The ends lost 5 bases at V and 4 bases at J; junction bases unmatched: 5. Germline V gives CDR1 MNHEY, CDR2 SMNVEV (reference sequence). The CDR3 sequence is CASSDRLAYNEQFF. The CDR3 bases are TGTGCCAGCAGTGACCGACTAGCATACAATGAGCAGTTCTTC.

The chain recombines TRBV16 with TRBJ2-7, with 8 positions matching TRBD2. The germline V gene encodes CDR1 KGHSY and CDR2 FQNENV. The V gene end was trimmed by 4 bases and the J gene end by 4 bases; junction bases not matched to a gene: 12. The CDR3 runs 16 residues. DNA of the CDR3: TGTGCCAGCAGCCCCAACCGGGTACTAGCGGTTTACGAGCAGTACTTC. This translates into CASSPNRVLAVYEQYF.

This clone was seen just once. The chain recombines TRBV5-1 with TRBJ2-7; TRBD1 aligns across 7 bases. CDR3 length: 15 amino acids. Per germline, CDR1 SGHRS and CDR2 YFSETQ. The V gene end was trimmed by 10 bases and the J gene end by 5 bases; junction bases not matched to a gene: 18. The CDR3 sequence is CAGTQPGQLFDEQYF. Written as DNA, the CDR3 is TGCGCCGGGACCCAACCGGGACAGCTCTTCGACGAGCAGTACTTC.

This CDR3 is CASSSPPFDRPGEQYF. CDR3 DNA sequence: TGTGCCAGCAGCTCACCTCCCTTCGATAGACCGGGCGAGCAGTACTTC. This sequence joins TRBV5-4 and TRBJ2-7; D is uncertain. Germline V lookup: CDR1 SGHNT, CDR2 YYREEE (reference sequence). V was clipped by 3 bases and J by 6 bases, with 22 bases between them. This CDR3 has 16 amino acids.

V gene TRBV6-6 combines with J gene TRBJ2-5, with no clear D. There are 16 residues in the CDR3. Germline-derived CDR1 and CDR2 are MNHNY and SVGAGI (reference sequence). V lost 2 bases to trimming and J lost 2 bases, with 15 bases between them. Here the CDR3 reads CASSYSTAPKQETQYF. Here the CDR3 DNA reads TGTGCCAGCAGTTACAGTACTGCCCCCAAGCAAGAGACCCAGTACTTC.

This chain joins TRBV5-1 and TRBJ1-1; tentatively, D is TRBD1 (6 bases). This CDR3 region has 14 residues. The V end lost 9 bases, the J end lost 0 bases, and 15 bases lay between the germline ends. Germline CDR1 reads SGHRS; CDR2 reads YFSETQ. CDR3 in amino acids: CANARGPMNTEAFF. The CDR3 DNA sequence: TGCGCCAACGCCAGGGGCCCGATGAACACTGAAGCTTTCTTT.

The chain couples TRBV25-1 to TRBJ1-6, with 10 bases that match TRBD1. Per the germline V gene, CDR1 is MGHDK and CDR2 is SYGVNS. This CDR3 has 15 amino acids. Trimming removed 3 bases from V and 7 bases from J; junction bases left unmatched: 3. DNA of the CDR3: TGTGCCAGCAGTGATCCGGGACAGGGGAATTCACCCCTCCACTTT. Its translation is CASSDPGQGNSPLHF. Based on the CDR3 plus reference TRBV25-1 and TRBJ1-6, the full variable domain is EADIYQTPRYLVIGTGKKITLECSQTMGHDKMYWYQQDPGMELHLIHYSYGVNSTEKGDLSSESTVSRIRTEHFPLTLESARPSHTSQYLCASSDPGQGNSPLHFGNGTRLTVT.

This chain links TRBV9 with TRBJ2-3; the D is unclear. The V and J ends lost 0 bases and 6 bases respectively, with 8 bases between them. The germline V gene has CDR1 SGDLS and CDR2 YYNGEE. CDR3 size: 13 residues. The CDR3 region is CASSVDSEDTQYF. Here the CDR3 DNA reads TGTGCCAGCAGCGTAGATTCGGAGGATACGCAGTATTTT.

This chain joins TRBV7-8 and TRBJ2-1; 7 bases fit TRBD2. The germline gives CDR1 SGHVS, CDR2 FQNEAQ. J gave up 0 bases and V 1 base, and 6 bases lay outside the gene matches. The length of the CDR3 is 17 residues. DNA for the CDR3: TGTGCCAGCAGCTTAGACATCGGGGGGACCTCCTACAATGAGCAGTTCTTC. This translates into CASSLDIGGTSYNEQFF. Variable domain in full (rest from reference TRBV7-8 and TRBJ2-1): GAGVSQSPRYKVAKRGQDVALRCDPISGHVSLFWYQQALGQGPEFLTYFQNEAQLDKSGLPSDRFFAERPEGSVSTLKIQRTQQEDSAVYLCASSLDIGGTSYNEQFFGPGTRLTVL.

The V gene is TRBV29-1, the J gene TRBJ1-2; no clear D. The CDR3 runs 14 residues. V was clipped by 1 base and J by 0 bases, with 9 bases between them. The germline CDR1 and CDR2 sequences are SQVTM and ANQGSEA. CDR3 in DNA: TGCAGCGTTGAAGGAGGGCGTACTAACTATGGCTACACCTTC. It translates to CSVEGGRTNYGYTF.

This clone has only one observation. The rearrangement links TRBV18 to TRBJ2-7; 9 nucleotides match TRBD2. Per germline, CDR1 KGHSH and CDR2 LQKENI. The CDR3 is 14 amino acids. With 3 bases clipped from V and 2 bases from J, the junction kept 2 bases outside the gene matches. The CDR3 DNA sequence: TGTGCCAGCTCACCGCGGGAGGGCCCCTACGAGCAGTACTTC. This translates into CASSPREGPYEQYF.

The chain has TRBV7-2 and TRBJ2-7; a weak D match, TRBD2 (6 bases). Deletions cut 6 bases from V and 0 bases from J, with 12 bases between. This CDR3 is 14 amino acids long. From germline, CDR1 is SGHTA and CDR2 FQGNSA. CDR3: CASRIGGISYEQYF. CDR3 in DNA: TGTGCCAGCAGGATCGGAGGGATCTCCTACGAGCAGTACTTC.

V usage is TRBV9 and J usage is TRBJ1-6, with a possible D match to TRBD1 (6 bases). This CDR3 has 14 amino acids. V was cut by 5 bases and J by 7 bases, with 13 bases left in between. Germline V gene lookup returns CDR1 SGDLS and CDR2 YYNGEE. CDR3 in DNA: TGTGCCAGCAGTGATAGCAGGGGAAATTCACCCCTCCACTTT. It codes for CASSDSRGNSPLHF.

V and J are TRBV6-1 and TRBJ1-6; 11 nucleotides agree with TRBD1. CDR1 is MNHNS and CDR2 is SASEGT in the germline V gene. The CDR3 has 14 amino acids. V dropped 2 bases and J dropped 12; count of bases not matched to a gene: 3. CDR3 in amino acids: CASSERDRGGPLHF. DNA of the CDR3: TGTGCCAGCAGTGAAAGGGACAGGGGGGGACCCCTCCACTTT.